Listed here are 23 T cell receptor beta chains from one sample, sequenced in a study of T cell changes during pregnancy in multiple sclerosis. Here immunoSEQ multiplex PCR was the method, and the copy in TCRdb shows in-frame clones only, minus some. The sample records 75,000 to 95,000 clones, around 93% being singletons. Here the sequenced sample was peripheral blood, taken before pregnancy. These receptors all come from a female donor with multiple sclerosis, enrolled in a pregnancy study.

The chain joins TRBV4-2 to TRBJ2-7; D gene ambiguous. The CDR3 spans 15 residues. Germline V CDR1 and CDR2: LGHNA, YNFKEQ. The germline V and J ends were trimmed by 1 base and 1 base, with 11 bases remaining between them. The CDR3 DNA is TGTGCCAGCAGCCAAGGGTACGACGGGTCCTACGAGCAGTACTTC. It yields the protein CASSQGYDGSYEQYF.

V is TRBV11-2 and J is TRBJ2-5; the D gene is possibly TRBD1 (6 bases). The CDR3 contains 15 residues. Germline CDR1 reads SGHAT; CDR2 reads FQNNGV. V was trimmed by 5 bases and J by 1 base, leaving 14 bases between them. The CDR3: CASSGLTGPQETQYF. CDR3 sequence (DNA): TGTGCCAGCAGCGGACTGACAGGCCCCCAAGAGACCCAGTACTTC.

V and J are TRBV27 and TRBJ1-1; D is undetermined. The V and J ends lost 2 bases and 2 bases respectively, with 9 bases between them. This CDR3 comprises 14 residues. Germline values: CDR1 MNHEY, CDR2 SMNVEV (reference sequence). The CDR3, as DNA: TGTGCCAGCAGTTTAACTCCCGGTAACACTGAAGCTTTCTTT. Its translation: CASSLTPGNTEAFF.

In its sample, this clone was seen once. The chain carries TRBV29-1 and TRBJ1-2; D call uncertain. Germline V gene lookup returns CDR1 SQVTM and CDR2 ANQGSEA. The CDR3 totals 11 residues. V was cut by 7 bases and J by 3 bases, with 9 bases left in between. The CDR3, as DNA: TGCAGCGCCGAGTTGGACTATGGCTACACCTTC. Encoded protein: CSAELDYGYTF.

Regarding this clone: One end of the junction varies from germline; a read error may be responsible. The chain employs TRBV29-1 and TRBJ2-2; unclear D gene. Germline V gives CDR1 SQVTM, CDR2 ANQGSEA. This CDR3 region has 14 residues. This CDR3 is CSAGRGSKTGELFF. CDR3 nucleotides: TGCAGCGCTGGCCGCGGTTCGAAGACCGGGGAGCTGTTTTTT.

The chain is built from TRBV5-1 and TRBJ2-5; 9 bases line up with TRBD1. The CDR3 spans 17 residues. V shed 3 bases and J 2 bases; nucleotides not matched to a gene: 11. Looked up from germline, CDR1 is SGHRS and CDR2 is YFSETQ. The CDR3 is CASSSNRGQVGQETQYF. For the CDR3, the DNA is TGCGCCAGCAGCTCCAACAGGGGGCAGGTTGGGCAAGAGACCCAGTACTTC.

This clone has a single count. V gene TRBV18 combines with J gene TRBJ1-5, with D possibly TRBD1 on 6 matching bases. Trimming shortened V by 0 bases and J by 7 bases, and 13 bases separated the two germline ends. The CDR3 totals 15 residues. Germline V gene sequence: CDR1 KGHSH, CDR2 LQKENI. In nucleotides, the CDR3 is TGTGCCAGCTCACCACCGGGGGGGGCCGGGCAGCCCCAGCATTTT. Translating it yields CASSPPGGAGQPQHF. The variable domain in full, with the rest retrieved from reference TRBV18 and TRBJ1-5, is NAGVMQNPRHLVRRRGQEARLRCSPMKGHSHVYWYRQLPEEGLKFMVYLQKENIIDESGMPKERFSAEFPKEGPSILRIQQVVRGDSAAYFCASSPPGGAGQPQHFGDGTRLSIL.

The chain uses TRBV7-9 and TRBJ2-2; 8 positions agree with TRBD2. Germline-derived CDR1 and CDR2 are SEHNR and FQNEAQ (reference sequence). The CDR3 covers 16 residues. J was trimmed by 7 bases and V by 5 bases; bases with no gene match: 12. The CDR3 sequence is CASSPDQGLEIGELFF. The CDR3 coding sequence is TGTGCCAGCAGCCCCGACCAGGGACTAGAGATCGGGGAGCTGTTTTTT.

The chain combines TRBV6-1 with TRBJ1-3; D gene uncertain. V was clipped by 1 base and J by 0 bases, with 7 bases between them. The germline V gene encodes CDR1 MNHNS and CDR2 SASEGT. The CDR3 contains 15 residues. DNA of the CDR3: TGTGCCAGCAGTGAAGTACAGAGCTCTGGAAACACCATATATTTT. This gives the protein CASSEVQSSGNTIYF.

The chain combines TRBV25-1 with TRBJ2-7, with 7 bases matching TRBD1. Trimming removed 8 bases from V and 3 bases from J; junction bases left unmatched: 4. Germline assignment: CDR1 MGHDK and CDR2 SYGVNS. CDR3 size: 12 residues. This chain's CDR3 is CASRWTGYEQYF. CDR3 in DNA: TGTGCCAGCCGCTGGACAGGCTACGAGCAGTACTTC.

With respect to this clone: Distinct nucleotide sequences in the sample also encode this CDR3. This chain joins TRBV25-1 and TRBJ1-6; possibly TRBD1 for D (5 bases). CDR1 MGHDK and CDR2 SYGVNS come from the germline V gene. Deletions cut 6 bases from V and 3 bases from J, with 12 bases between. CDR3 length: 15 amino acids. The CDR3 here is CASSGGGLYNSPLHF. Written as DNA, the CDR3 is TGTGCCAGCAGCGGGGGTGGGCTCTATAATTCACCCCTCCACTTT.

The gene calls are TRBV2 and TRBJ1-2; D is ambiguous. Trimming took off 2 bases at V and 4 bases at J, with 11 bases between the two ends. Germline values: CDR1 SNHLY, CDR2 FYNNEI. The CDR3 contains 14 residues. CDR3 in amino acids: CASSESGLRYGYTF. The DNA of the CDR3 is TGTGCCAGCAGTGAATCTGGGCTGCGCTATGGCTACACCTTC.

Written as DNA, the CDR3 is TGCGCCAGCAGCTTGACTGTAAGCACATTGGACAGGCCCCACGAGCAGTACTTC. Translating it yields CASSLTVSTLDRPHEQYF. The chain recombines TRBV5-1 with TRBJ2-7; 7 nucleotides agree with TRBD1. CDR3 length: 18 amino acids. J was trimmed by 5 bases and V by 1 base; bases with no gene match: 18. The germline CDR1 and CDR2 sequences are SGHRS and YFSETQ.

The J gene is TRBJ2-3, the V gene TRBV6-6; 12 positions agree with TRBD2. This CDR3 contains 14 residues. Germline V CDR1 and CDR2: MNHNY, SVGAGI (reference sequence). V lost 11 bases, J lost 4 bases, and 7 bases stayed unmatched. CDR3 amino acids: CAARTSGTPDTQYF. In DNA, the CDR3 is TGTGCCGCCCGGACTAGCGGGACTCCAGATACGCAGTATTTT.

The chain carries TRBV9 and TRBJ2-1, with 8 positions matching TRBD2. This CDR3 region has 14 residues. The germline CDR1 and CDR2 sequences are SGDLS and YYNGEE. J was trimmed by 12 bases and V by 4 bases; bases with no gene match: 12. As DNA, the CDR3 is TGTGCCAGCAGCTCACGGGGGGGAGCGGAGGGGCAGTTCTTC. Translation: CASSSRGGAEGQFF.

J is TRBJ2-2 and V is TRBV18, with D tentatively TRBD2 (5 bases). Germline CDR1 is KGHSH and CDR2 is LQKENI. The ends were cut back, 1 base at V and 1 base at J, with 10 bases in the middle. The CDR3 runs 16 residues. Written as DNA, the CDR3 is TGTGCCAGCTCACCACTTTCGGGGTTGAACACCGGGGAGCTGTTTTTT. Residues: CASSPLSGLNTGELFF.

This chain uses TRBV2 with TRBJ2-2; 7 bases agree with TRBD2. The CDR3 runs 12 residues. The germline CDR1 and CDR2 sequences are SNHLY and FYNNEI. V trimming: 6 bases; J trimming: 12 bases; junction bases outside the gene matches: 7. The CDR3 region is CASRDRRGKLFF. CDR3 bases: TGTGCCAGCAGGGATAGGCGGGGGAAGCTGTTTTTT.

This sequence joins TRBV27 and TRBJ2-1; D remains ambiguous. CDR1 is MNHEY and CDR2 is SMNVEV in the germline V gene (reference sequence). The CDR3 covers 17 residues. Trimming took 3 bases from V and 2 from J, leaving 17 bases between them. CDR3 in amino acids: CASSLVYRVDPYNEQFF. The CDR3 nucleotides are TGTGCCAGCAGTTTGGTCTACCGGGTAGACCCCTACAATGAGCAGTTCTTC.

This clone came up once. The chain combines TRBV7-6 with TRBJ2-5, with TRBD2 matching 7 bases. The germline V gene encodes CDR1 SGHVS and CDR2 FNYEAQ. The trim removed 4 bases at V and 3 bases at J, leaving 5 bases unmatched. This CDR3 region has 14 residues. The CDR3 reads CASSWGTTKETQYF. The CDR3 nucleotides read TGTGCCAGCAGCTGGGGGACTACTAAAGAGACCCAGTACTTC.

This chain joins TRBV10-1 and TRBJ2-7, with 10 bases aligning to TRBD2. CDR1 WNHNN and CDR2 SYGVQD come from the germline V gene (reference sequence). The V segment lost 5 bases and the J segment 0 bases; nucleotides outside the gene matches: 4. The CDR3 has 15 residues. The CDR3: CASSRLAGPSYEQYF. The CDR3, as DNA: TGCGCCAGCAGTCGACTAGCGGGCCCCTCCTACGAGCAGTACTTC.

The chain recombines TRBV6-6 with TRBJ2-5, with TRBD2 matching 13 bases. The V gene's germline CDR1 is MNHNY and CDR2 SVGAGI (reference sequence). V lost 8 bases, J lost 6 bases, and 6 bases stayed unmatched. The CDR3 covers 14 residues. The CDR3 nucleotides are TGTGCCAGCGGATGGACTAGCGGGAGACAGACCCAGTACTTC. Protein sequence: CASGWTSGRQTQYF.

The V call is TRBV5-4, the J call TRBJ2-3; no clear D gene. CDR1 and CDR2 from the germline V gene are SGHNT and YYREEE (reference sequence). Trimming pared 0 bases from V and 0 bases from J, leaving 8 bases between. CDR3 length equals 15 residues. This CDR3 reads CASSLDTPSTDTQYF. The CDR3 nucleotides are TGTGCCAGCAGCTTGGACACACCTAGCACAGATACGCAGTATTTT.

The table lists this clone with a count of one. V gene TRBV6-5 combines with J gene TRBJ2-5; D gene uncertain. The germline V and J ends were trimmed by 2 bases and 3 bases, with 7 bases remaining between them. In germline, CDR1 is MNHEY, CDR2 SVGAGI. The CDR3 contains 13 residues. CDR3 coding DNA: TGTGCCAGCAGTTACGGAACAGAAGAGACCCAGTACTTC. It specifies CASSYGTEETQYF.